This T cell receptor (beta chain) is drawn from a study of T cell repertoires in cytomegalovirus infection. The overall study: Researchers turned to recently identified HLA-C-restricted CMV epitopes as well as well-studied HLA-B-restricted ones. It was the public TCR beta signatures that indicated both CMV infection and matching HLA type.

Germline V CDR1 and CDR2: SGHTA, FQGTGA. The V end was cut by 5 bases, the J end by 4 bases, with 15 bases between. The CDR3 totals 15 residues. The study, taken as a whole, reports: HLA-C-restricted, CMV-specific TCR beta clonotypes were dominant ex vivo. Of the TCR beta families, the public ones yielded a cumulative frequency that identified carriers of CMV plus the relevant HLA.

In regard to this clonotype: Its cognate antigen is unknown.

One entry per CDR3 protein results from TCRdb running MiXCR on the reads. The sample consists of some 480,000 distinct CDR3 sequences, more than 30% of them appearing once. The material was cultured PBMCs, obtained from culture after CMV antigen stimulation. This chain connects TRBV7-3 to TRBJ1-3; D might be TRBD1 (6 bases). This TCR was sampled from a human donor in good health (CMV status not recorded). Some clones in this sample may be carry-over from other donors' samples. This chain's CDR3 is CASSPDRWPGNTIYF. The CDR3 DNA reads TGTGCCAGCAGCCCTGACAGGTGGCCCGGAAACACCATATATTTT.